The TCR beta chain under discussion was sequenced for a study of blood T cells in healthy people across ages (dated by TCRdb to the mid-2010s). In the study overall: In model experiments, template switching captured roughly one uniquely barcoded TCR beta cDNA molecule for every two T cells. To track age-related changes in TCR beta repertoire diversity, the study relied on deep sequencing normalized with unique cDNA molecular identifiers. Donors were grouped into four age groups: young (average 16 years), middle-aged (around 39), aged (around 60) and long-lived (about 90). To avoid experimental bias, donors of different ages were distributed randomly across sequencing lanes. The study analyzed two additional independent replicas of 1 million unique cDNA reads from the same blood draw for two donors, one aged 18 to 30 and one aged 80 or older.

Points the paper makes about the study in general: There was a strong correlation between observed TCR beta diversity and the percentage of naive T cells measured by flow cytometry. Donor CMV infection status was unknown, potentially confounding age-related changes in expanded clonotypes. Observed TCR beta diversity per million T cells fell roughly linearly with age, and a significant reduction was already apparent by age around 40. Compared with the aged group, more naive CD4+ T cells, fewer expanded clones and increased TCR diversity were shown by the long-lived group, suggesting age selection. Bulk unsorted PBMC profiling prevented conclusive comparison of naive and antigen-experienced compartments. Estimates of total diversity based on one million sequenced T cells were regarded as lower bounds and as underestimates.

At least ten counts were recorded for this clonotype. Its binding antigen is unknown. Base qualities are not at hand, and no much larger clone is one base apart. Library method: 5' RACE. TCRdb records Illumina HiSeq 2500 as the sequencer. A second PCR of about 7 to 12 cycles was run with a J-beta primer mix and a sample-barcoded 5' primer. A unique molecular identifier was introduced onto each TCR beta cDNA molecule by a template-switch 5' adaptor carrying 12 random nucleotides. Each sample yielded at least 3 million CDR3-containing paired-end reads. First-strand cDNA was synthesized from all RNA with the Mint cDNA synthesis kit, primed by a TRBC-specific oligonucleotide. All cDNA was treated with uracil-DNA glycosylase and then went through a first 18-cycle PCR with the universal primers M1SS and BC2_uni_R. As for how the authors treated the data: Normalization of each sample was performed by random selection of 1 million high-quality reads, each carrying a distinct molecular identifier. Reads with shared molecular identifiers were discarded instead of being binned into consensus sequences. MiTCR, set to a Q25 quality threshold and the strictest error-elimination algorithm, was used for CDR3 identification, clonotype clustering and error correction. A nonparametric unseen species model using Euler transformation provided a lower-bound estimate of total TCR beta diversity. The public reads were reanalyzed by TCRdb: fastp trimming at Q25, MiXCR alignment, in-frame beta chains only. Identical CDR3 proteins give one entry, which carries the most common genes and DNA. The V and J calls were not made by the authors but by TCRdb's processing. For this sample there are 590,000 or so distinct CDR3 sequences; roughly 31% appear just once. Around 14% of the sample belongs to the ten largest clones.

The roughly 38 donors, aged 6 to 90 years, were systemically healthy Caucasian individuals from Russia. Around 10 milliliters of peripheral blood were drawn from each donor into EDTA-treated Vacutainer tubes. Ficoll-Paque density-gradient centrifugation was used to isolate PBMCs, with at least 7 million per sample. Total RNA was extracted from PBMCs with Trizol reagent, with at least 6 micrograms obtained per sample. For every donor, an aliquot of PBMCs went through flow cytometry to measure the percentages of naive CD45RAhigh/CD27high T cells. V sheds 0 bases and J sheds 11 bases, leaving 11 bases between their ends. The CDR3 contains 13 residues, cysteine and phenylalanine counted. Of all the DNA, just the CDR3 is kept, 39 bases in frame from base 1. The germline V gene encodes CDR1 LGHDT and CDR2 YNNKEL (reference sequence).

The clonotype originates from a woman older than 75 in good health. In this chain, TRBV3-1 is recombined with TRBJ2-1; perhaps TRBD1 is the D gene, with 6 bases matching. Sequencing was performed on blood. DNA sequence: TGTGCCAGCAGCCAAGACCCCGACAGGCAGCAGTTCTTC. Translated, it gives CASSQDPDRQQFF.